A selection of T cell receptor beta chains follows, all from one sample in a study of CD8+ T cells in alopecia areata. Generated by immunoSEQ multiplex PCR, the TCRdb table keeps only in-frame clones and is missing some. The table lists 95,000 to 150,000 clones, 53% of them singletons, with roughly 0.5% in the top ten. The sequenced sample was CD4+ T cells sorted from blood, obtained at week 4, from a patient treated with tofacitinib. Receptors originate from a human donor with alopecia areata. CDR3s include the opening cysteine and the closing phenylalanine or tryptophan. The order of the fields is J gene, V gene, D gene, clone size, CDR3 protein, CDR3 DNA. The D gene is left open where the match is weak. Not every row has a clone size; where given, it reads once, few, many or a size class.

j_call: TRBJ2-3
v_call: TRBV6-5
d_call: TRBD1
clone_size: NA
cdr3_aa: CASSSPTGGTDTQYF
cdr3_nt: TGTGCCAGCAGTTCCCCGACAGGGGGCACAGATACGCAGTATTTT

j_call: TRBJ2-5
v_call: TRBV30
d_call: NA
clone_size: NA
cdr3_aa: CAWSVKVAETQYF
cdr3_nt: TGTGCCTGGAGTGTAAAGGTTGCGGAGACCCAGTACTTC

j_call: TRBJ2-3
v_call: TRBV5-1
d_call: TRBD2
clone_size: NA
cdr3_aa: CASSLEGTSGPTDTQYF
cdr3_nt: TGCGCCAGCAGCTTGGAAGGGACTAGCGGACCCACAGATACGCAGTATTTT

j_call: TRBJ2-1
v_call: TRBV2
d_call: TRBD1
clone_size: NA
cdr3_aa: CASTDREGYNEQFF
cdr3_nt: TGTGCCAGCACTGACAGGGAAGGCTACAATGAGCAGTTCTTC

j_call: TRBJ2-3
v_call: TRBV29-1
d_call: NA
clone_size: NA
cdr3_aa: CSASDYTQYF
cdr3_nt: TGCAGCGCCTCGGACTATACGCAGTATTTT

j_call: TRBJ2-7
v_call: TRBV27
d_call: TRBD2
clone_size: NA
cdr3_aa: CASSPRGSGAAYERYF
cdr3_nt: TGTGCCAGCAGTCCCCGGGGTAGCGGGGCTGCCTACGAGCGGTACTTC

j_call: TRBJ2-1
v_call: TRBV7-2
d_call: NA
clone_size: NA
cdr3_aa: CASSGNRLGKSYNEQFF
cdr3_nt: TGTGCCAGCAGCGGAAATCGGTTGGGGAAATCCTACAATGAGCAGTTCTTC

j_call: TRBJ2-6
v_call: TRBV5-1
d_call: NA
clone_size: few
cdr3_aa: CASSHRKTNSGANVLTF
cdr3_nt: TGCGCCAGCAGCCACAGGAAGACCAACTCTGGGGCCAACGTCCTGACTTTC

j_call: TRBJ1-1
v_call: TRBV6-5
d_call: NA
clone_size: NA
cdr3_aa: CASSYGHTNTEAFF
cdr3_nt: TGTGCCAGCAGTTACGGACACACGAACACTGAAGCTTTCTTT

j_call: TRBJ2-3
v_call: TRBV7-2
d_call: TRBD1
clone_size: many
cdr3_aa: CASSLTGGRTDTQYF
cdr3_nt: TGTGCCAGCAGCCTGACAGGGGGCAGAACAGATACGCAGTATTTT

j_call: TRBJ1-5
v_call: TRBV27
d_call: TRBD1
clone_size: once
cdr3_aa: CASSSGTGFQPQHF
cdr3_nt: TGTGCCAGCAGTTCCGGGACAGGGTTTCAGCCCCAGCATTTT

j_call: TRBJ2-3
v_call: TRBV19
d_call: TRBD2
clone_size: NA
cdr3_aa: CASSSQRELSTDTQYF
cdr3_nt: TGTGCCAGTAGTAGTCAGCGGGAACTAAGCACAGATACGCAGTATTTT

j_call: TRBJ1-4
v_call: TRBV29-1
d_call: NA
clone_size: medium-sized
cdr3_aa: CSVENPVGEKLFF
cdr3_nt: TGCAGCGTTGAAAATCCGGTTGGTGAAAAACTGTTTTTT

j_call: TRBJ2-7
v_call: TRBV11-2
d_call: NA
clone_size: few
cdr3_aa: CASSFNRGAIYEQYF
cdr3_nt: TGTGCCAGCAGCTTTAACCGGGGGGCGATCTACGAGCAGTACTTC

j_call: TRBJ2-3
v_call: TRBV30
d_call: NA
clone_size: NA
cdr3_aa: CAWTSGRANTQYF
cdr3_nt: TGTGCCTGGACAAGCGGGCGTGCGAATACGCAGTATTTT

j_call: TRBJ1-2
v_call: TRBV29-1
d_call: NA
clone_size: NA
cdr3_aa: CSVNRKGVHGYTF
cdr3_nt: TGCAGCGTCAATAGAAAGGGGGTCCATGGCTACACCTTC

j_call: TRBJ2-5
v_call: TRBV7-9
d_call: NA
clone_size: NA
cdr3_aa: CATWAGETQYF
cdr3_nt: TGTGCCACCTGGGCCGGAGAGACCCAGTACTTC

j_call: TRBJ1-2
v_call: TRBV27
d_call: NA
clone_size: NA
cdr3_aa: CASSLRGYYGYTF
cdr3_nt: TGTGCCAGCAGTTTGAGGGGCTACTATGGCTACACCTTC

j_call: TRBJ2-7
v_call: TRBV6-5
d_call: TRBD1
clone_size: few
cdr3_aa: CASRGQLSSYEQYF
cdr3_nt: TGTGCCAGCAGGGGACAGTTGAGCTCCTACGAGCAGTACTTC

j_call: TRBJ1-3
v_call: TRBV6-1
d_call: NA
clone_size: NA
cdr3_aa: CASSPGHNTIYF
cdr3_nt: TGTGCCAGCAGTCCGGGACATAACACCATATATTTT

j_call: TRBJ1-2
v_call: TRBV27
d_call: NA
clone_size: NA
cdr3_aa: CASSLNQAYGYTF
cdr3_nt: TGTGCCAGCAGTTTAAACCAGGCCTATGGCTACACCTTC

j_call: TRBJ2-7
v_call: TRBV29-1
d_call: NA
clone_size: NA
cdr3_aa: CSHGEDTYEQYF
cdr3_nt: TGCAGCCATGGGGAGGATACCTACGAGCAGTACTTC